This T cell receptor (beta chain) was retrieved from a study of CD8 T cells in ankylosing spondylitis. In its sample, this clonotype was seen many times. Its antigen is currently unknown. TCR beta libraries were made by quantitative 5'-RACE with molecular barcodes. TCRdb called the 5' RACE reads again in MiXCR, with one record for every CDR3 protein. The sample yields 500,000 or so distinct CDR3 sequences, roughly 5% seen once. The study, taken as a whole, reports: A TCR beta motif made of several highly homologous variants seemed typical of ankylosing spondylitis blood. Clones linked to disease, bearing a CD8+ phenotype, were relatively rare in peripheral blood. Reactive arthritis synovial fluid and blood were previously reported to contain some motif variants.

The CDR3 totals 16 residues. Germline CDR1 and CDR2: LNHNV and YYDKDF (reference sequence). Trimming at V came to 1 base and at J to 8 bases, leaving 9 bases not matched to a gene. The receptor comes from a male donor with ankylosing spondylitis. The chain couples TRBV15 to TRBJ2-1; 9 bases map to TRBD2. Sequenced material: blood, either unsorted or a sorted T cell fraction (not recorded which). CDR3 amino acids: CATSRGNSGSVDEQFF. The DNA for the CDR3 is TGTGCCACCAGCAGAGGAAATAGCGGGAGTGTTGATGAGCAGTTCTTC. The variable domain in full, completed from reference TRBV15 and TRBJ2-1, reads DAMVIQNPRYQVTQFGKPVTLSCSQTLNHNVMYWYQQKSSQAPKLLFHYYDKDFNNEADTPDNFQSRRPNTSFCFLDIRSPGLGDTAMYLCATSRGNSGSVDEQFFGPGTRLTVL.